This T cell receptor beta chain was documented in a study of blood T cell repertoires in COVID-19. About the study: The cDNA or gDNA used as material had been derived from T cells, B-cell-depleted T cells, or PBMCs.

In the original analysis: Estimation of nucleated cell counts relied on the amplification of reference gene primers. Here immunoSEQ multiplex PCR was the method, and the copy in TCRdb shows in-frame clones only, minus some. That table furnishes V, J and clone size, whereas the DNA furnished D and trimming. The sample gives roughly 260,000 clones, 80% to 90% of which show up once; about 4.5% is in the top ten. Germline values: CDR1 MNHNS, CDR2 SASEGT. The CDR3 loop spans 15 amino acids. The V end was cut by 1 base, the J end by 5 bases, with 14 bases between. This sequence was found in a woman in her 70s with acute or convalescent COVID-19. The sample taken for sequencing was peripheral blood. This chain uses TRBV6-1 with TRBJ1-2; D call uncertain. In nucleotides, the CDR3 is TGTGCCAGCAGTGAAGACCATCGTATCGGTTATGGCTACACCTTC. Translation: CASSEDHRIGYGYTF.